Given below is one T cell receptor (beta chain) in context. TCRdb re-called the RT-PCR reads with MiXCR, one entry per CDR3 protein. The data show under 200,000 distinct CDR3 sequences, with approximately 12% seen just once and roughly 29% held by the top ten. The data were taken from a study of response to subunit inactivated influenza vaccine. Germline assignment: CDR1 SGHKS and CDR2 YYEKEE (reference sequence). The germline V and J ends were trimmed by 6 bases and 5 bases, with 20 bases remaining between them. The CDR3 length is 15 residues. These data were also filed under a second study, of T cells expressing NK-cell markers. Per that paper: With UMIs, 5'RACE template switching was used to make TCR beta cDNA. Each TCR beta repertoire originated in sorted T cells that were CD3+CD56+NKG2C+, CD3+CD56+NKG2C- or CD3+CD56-NKG2C+.

The chain employs TRBV5-5 and TRBJ2-5, with D perhaps matching TRBD1 (6 bases). The source of this sequence is a man in his fifties or sixties who received an inactivated influenza vaccine. The source material was CD8+ T cells sorted from PBMCs, sampled 11 to 12 days after vaccination. The CDR3 reads CASTRQDVVWETQYF. DNA for the CDR3: TGTGCCAGCACGAGACAGGATGTGGTGTGGGAGACCCAGTACTTC.